This section outlines one T cell receptor beta chain sequence together with its context. Its cognate antigen is unknown. Focal radiation plus CTLA-4 blockade with ipilimumab was given to patients with chemo-refractory metastatic non-small-cell lung cancer. The source of the sample is a study of radiotherapy plus CTLA-4 blockade in lung cancer. Study-wide background: Disease control was present in 25% to 35% of patients, and objective responses in about 18%.

Study-level points and caveats: Radiotherapy with ipilimumab was followed by blood expansion of tumor-derived clones. Early blood T cell clone dynamics reportedly forecast response best, with interferon-beta.

Clones were read by immunoSEQ multiplex PCR, and TCRdb kept only the in-frame ones, dropping some. The data hold fewer than 75,000 clones, with 80% to 90% observed a single time. The receptor was isolated from a human donor with non-small cell lung cancer that progressed on radiotherapy plus ipilimumab. The material was peripheral blood, obtained from a patient treated with radiotherapy plus ipilimumab.

The CDR3 DNA is TGTGCCAGCAGCTTACAGGCTAACTATGGCTACACCTTC. It is translated as CASSLQANYGYTF. The V and J genes are TRBV5-5 and TRBJ1-2, with a weak D call TRBD1 (5 bases). The CDR3 is made up of 13 amino acids. The ends were cut back, 2 bases at V and 0 bases at J, with 5 bases in the middle. The germline gives CDR1 SGHKS, CDR2 YYEKEE (reference sequence).